This is a list of T cell receptor beta chains from one sample in a study of blood T cell repertoires in COVID-19. The protocol was immunoSEQ multiplex PCR, while the TCRdb copy is restricted to in-frame clones and leaves out a portion. The sample shows hundreds of thousands of clones, nearly 90% of them seen only once. Source material: PBMCs or T cells enriched from blood (not recorded which). These receptors were obtained from a woman in her forties or fifties who had been exposed to COVID-19. The CDR3 runs from the conserved cysteine through the conserved F or W. A D gene is named only where the DNA matches it firmly. Size values are once, few and many counts, or a class for expanded clones, and some rows have none.

j_call v_call clone_size d_call cdr3_nt cdr3_aa
TRBJ1-5 TRBV12-3/TRBV12-4 few TRBD1 TGTGCCAGCAGTCCTGACAGGGCTCAGCCCCAGCATTTT CASSPDRAQPQHF
TRBJ2-1 TRBV21-1 NA NA TGTGCCAGCGGCGGGACTAGCGGGGCCCACAATGAGCAGTTCTTC CASGGTSGAHNEQFF
TRBJ1-2 TRBV4-1 NA TRBD1 TGCGCCAGCAGCCGCCCAACAGGGGGCTTCGGCTATGGCTACACCTTC CASSRPTGGFGYGYTF
TRBJ1-2 TRBV27 NA TRBD1 TGTGCCAGCAGTCTGGACAGGGCGACTGTAGGATATGGCTACACCTTC CASSLDRATVGYGYTF
TRBJ1-5 TRBV2 NA NA TGTGCCAGCAGTGAGAGTTGGGCAAGTAATCAGCCCCAGCATTTT CASSESWASNQPQHF
TRBJ2-7 TRBV15 NA TRBD2 TGTGCCACCGGACTAGCGGGGAGTTACGAGCAGTACTTC CATGLAGSYEQYF
TRBJ1-1 TRBV4-1 few NA TGCGCCAGCAGCCCCCCCCGGGTTGGCATGAACACTGAAGCTTTCTTT CASSPPRVGMNTEAFF
TRBJ2-1 TRBV28 NA TRBD1 TGTGCCAGCAGACCCAGGGGGTCGGGGTACAATGAGCAGTTCTTC CASRPRGSGYNEQFF
TRBJ2-7 TRBV10-3 NA TRBD1 TGTGCCATCAGGCAAGACGGACAGGGAGACTACGAGCAGTACTTC CAIRQDGQGDYEQYF
TRBJ1-2 TRBV28 NA TRBD1 TGTGCCAGCAGGGGGACAGAGAACTATGGCTACACCTTC CASRGTENYGYTF
TRBJ2-7 TRBV5-1 NA TRBD2 TGCGCCAGCAGCTTGTCGGGGACCTGGGAGGGTGACGAGCAGTACTTC CASSLSGTWEGDEQYF
TRBJ2-1 TRBV7-9 NA TRBD2 TGTGCCAGCAGCCTTCGGGGGGACCTCCCCATCTACAATGAGCAGTTCTTC CASSLRGDLPIYNEQFF
TRBJ1-6 TRBV24-1 NA NA TGTGCCACCAGTGATCTAAGTCGTAATAATTCACCCCTCCACTTT CATSDLSRNNSPLHF
TRBJ2-2 TRBV7-2 NA TRBD2 TGTGCCAGCAGCTTAGCTAGCGGGGGGGCATACACCGGGGAGCTGTTTTTT CASSLASGGAYTGELFF
TRBJ2-5 TRBV7-9 NA NA TGTGCCAGCAGCCCACCGAATGCGGGGCGCGTCGAGACCCAGTACTTC CASSPPNAGRVETQYF
TRBJ2-7 TRBV19 NA TRBD2 TGTGCCAGTAGTGTGCTAGCGGGGGGTTCCTACGAGCAGTACTTC CASSVLAGGSYEQYF
TRBJ1-2 TRBV15 NA TRBD1 TGTGCCACCAGCACAAGTCCCGGGACAGGGGGCGGAGGCTACACCTTC CATSTSPGTGGGGYTF
TRBJ1-4 TRBV30 NA TRBD1 TGTGCCTGGAGCCCGGGACAGGGGACGGAGGATGAAAAACTGTTTTTT CAWSPGQGTEDEKLFF
TRBJ1-6 TRBV4-1 NA NA TGCGCCAGCAGCCAAAGGGGACAAAAGGCAACTTCACCCCTCCACTTT CASSQRGQKATSPLHF
TRBJ1-2 TRBV7-9 NA TRBD1 TGTGCCAGCAGCTCCACGGGACAGGGGAATCGGGGCTACACCTTC CASSSTGQGNRGYTF
TRBJ2-2 TRBV28 NA NA TGTGCCAGCAGTTTACCGGGCACCGGGGAGCTGTTTTTT CASSLPGTGELFF
TRBJ1-5 TRBV6-2/TRBV6-3 NA NA TGTGCCAGCAGTTACGGGTCGCACGGGGCGCGGGGTCAGCCCCAGCATTTT CASSYGSHGARGQPQHF
TRBJ2-7 TRBV9 NA TRBD1 TGTGCCAGCAGCTTACAGCCGGGACAGGGCGAGCAGTACTTC CASSLQPGQGEQYF
TRBJ2-7 TRBV5-1 NA NA TGCGCCAGCAGCCAGACAGCCTCCTACGAGCAGTACTTC CASSQTASYEQYF
TRBJ1-2 TRBV4-1 many NA TGCGCCAGCAGCCAAGATGGCAGGGGCTCCTATGGCTACACCTTC CASSQDGRGSYGYTF
TRBJ1-4 TRBV3-1/TRBV3-2 NA NA TGTGCCAGCAGCCCTTTGGTCGCCCCGAGTGAAAAACTGTTTTTT CASSPLVAPSEKLFF
TRBJ2-7 TRBV5-1 NA NA TGCGCCAGCAGCGAAAACAGGGAGTCCTACGAGCAGTACTTC CASSENRESYEQYF
TRBJ2-2 TRBV25-1 NA NA TGTGCCAGCAGTGGACTAACTAACACCGGGGAGCTGTTTTTT CASSGLTNTGELFF
TRBJ2-5 TRBV9 NA NA TGTGCCAGCAGCGTTGGACAGACACTAGGGGAGACCCAGTACTTC CASSVGQTLGETQYF
TRBJ2-1 TRBV6-1 NA TRBD2 TGTGCCAGCAGTGAAGACGCCCGGCGGGGGGCCCCCTACAATGAGCAGTTCTTC CASSEDARRGAPYNEQFF
TRBJ1-4 TRBV5-1 NA TRBD1 TGCGCCAGCAGCCGCCAAGGACAGGGGGACGTTGAAAAACTGTTTTTT CASSRQGQGDVEKLFF
TRBJ2-6 TRBV5-4 NA NA TGTGCCAGCAGCTTGGTGCGGAACTCTGGGGCCAACGTCCTGACTTTC CASSLVRNSGANVLTF
TRBJ2-7 TRBV6-5 NA NA TGTGCCAGCAGCCCCTCCCGTAACTACGAGCAGTACTTC CASSPSRNYEQYF
TRBJ2-2 TRBV6-5 NA NA TGTGCCAAAGATCAGGGGACCACCTTAGGCGGGGAGCTGTTTTTT CAKDQGTTLGGELFF
TRBJ2-7 TRBV18 NA TRBD1 TGTGCCAGCTCAGCCTCCGGGACAGCAAATTACGAGCAGTACTTC CASSASGTANYEQYF
TRBJ2-7 TRBV27 NA TRBD2 TGTGCCAGCACCACGGGGGGGTTGAGCGAGCAGTACTTC CASTTGGLSEQYF
TRBJ1-6 TRBV7-9 NA NA TGTGCCAGCAGCTTAGCGGGGGGGGACAATTCACCCCTCCACTTT CASSLAGGDNSPLHF
TRBJ2-7 TRBV18 NA NA TGTGCCAGCTCACCAGGGGGGAATTCTGGCTACTACGAGCAGTACTTC CASSPGGNSGYYEQYF
TRBJ2-5 TRBV3-1/TRBV3-2 NA TRBD1 TGTGCCAGCAGAGGGCTGGTGGATGGATCAGGGGGCTCAGAGACCCAGTACTTC CASRGLVDGSGGSETQYF
TRBJ1-4 TRBV2 NA NA TGTGCCAGCGGCCGCCGGCAGGACAGAAATGAAAAACTGTTTTTT CASGRRQDRNEKLFF
TRBJ2-1 TRBV7-2 once TRBD2 TGTGCCAGCAGCCTTAGCGGGGGAGACCACAATGAGCAGTTCTTC CASSLSGGDHNEQFF
TRBJ1-6 TRBV3-1/TRBV3-2 NA TRBD1 TGTGCCAGCAGCCTTGGGACAGGGGGCTCGAATTCACCCCTCCACTTT CASSLGTGGSNSPLHF
TRBJ1-3 TRBV6-1 NA NA TGTGCCAGCAGTGAAGCCGGGGTTCCAGGAAACACCATATATTTT CASSEAGVPGNTIYF
TRBJ2-7 TRBV4-1 NA NA TGCGCCAGCAGCCAAGACAGTTGGGACTCAAGCTCCTACGAGCAGTACTTC CASSQDSWDSSSYEQYF
TRBJ2-2 TRBV7-8 NA TRBD1 TGTGCCAGCAGCTTAGATGGGGGCCAGGGGGCAAACACCGGGGAGCTGTTTTTT CASSLDGGQGANTGELFF
TRBJ1-1 TRBV6-5 NA NA TGTGCCAGCAGTTTAACCTCGCCGGGCACTGAAGCTTTCTTT CASSLTSPGTEAFF
TRBJ1-1 TRBV18 once NA TGTGCCAGCTCTCTCCAGGGCCAGAACACTGAAGCTTTCTTT CASSLQGQNTEAFF
TRBJ1-1 TRBV19 once NA TGTGCCAGTAGTGCAGGGATTTCGAACACTGAAGCTTTCTTT CASSAGISNTEAFF
TRBJ2-1 TRBV5-1 once TRBD2 TGCGCCAGCAGCTTGTGGACTAGCGGGGACGAGCAGTTCTTC CASSLWTSGDEQFF
TRBJ1-5 TRBV27 NA TRBD1 TGTGCCAGCAGGCAGGGCGGAGACAGGGGAAGCAATCAGCCCCAGCATTTT CASRQGGDRGSNQPQHF
TRBJ1-2 TRBV7-9 NA TRBD1 TGTGCCAGCAGCTTAGAGTCAGGGGGCTTTTACGGCTACACCTTC CASSLESGGFYGYTF
TRBJ2-7 TRBV20-1 NA NA TGCAGTGCTAGTGTCTTTGGTTCAGGGGAATCCTACGAGCAGTACTTC CSASVFGSGESYEQYF
TRBJ2-7 TRBV4-1 NA TRBD1 TGCGCCAGCAGCCAACAGCAGGACAGGGGATCCGAGCAGTACTTC CASSQQQDRGSEQYF
TRBJ2-1 TRBV4-1 NA TRBD2 TGCGCCAGCAGCCGCGGACTAGCGGGGGGGCCCAATGAGCAGTTCTTC CASSRGLAGGPNEQFF
TRBJ1-5 TRBV18 NA NA TGTGCCAGCTCACCTACTGACAGCTATAGCAATCAGCCCCAGCATTTT CASSPTDSYSNQPQHF
TRBJ1-2 TRBV7-6 NA NA TGTGCCAGCAGCTTAGGGGGGGGTCTAGACTATGGCTACACCTTC CASSLGGGLDYGYTF
TRBJ1-2 TRBV20-1 NA TRBD1 TGCAGTGCTACTGATGGACAGGGCTTGACCTTC CSATDGQGLTF
TRBJ1-5 TRBV28 NA NA TGTGCCAGCAGCACCCCTCGGACAGCTTATAGCAATCAGCCCCAGCATTTT CASSTPRTAYSNQPQHF
TRBJ2-1 TRBV9 NA TRBD1 TGTGCCAGCAGCGTAGGCCAGGGGGCATACAATGAGCAGTTCTTC CASSVGQGAYNEQFF